The T cell receptor beta chain described here comes from a study of cytomegalovirus exposure and HLA in healthy donors. Findings and limits, study-wide: A missense variant in DCLRE1C was later tied to TCR beta V- and J-gene trimming. Sequencing likely produced, as an artifact, a cluster of highly shared sequence variants.

V shed 1 base and J shed 5 bases, with 9 bases lying between them. The CDR3 runs 14 residues. Germline loops: CDR1 SEHNR, CDR2 FQNEAQ (reference sequence). The PCR contained 60 Vbeta and 13 Jbeta primers. The data were produced by immunoSEQ multiplex PCR, yet TCRdb's version contains in-frame clones alone and is incomplete. This repertoire shows 100,000 to 150,000 clones, roughly 85% found once; its top ten account for 15% to 20%. Points on this clone: The target antigen is unknown.

The clonotype was recovered from a man between 18 and 35 years old in good health and CMV-seropositive. Material for sequencing was PBMCs. This chain connects TRBV7-9 to TRBJ2-4; a weak D match, TRBD2 (7 bases). The CDR3 loop is CASSLGGGENIQYF. CDR3 in DNA: TGTGCCAGCAGCTTAGGGGGGGGCGAAAACATTCAGTACTTC.